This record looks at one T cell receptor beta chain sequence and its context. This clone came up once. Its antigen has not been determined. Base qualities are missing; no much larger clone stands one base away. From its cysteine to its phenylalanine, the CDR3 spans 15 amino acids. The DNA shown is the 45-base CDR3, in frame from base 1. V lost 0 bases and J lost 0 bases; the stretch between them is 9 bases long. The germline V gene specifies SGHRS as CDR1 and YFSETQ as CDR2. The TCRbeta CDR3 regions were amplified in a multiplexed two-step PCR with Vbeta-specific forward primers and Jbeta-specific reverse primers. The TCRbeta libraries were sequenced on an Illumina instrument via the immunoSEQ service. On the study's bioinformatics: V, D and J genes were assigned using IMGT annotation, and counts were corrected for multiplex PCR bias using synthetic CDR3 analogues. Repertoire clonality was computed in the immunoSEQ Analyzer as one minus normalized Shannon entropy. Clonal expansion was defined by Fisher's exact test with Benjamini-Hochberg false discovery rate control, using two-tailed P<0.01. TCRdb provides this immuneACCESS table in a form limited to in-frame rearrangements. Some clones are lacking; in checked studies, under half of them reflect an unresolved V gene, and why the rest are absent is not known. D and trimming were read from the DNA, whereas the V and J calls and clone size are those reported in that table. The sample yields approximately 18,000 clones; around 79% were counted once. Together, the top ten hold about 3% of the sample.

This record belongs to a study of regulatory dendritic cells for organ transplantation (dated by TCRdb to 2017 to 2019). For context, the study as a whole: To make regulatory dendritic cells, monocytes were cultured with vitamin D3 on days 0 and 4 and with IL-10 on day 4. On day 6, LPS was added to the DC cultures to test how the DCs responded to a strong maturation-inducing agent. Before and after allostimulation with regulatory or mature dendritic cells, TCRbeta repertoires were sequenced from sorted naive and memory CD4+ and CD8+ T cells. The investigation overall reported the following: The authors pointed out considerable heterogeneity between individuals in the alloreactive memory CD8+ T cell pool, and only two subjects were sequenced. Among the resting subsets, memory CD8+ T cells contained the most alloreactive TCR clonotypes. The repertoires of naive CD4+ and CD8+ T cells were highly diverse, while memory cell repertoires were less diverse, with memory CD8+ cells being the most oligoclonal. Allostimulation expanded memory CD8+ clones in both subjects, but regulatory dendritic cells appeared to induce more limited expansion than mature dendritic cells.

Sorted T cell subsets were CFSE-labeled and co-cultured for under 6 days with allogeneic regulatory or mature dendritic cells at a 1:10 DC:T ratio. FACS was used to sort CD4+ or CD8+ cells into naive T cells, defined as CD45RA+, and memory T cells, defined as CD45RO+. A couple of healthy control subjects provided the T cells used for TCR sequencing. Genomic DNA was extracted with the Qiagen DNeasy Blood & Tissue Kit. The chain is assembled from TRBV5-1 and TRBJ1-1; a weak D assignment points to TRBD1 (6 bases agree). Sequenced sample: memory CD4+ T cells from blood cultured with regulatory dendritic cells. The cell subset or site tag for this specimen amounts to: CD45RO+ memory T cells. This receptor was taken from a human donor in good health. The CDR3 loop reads CASSLAGDVNTEAFF. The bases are TGCGCCAGCAGCTTGGCAGGGGACGTGAACACTGAAGCTTTCTTT.